This TCR beta chain was sequenced in a study of post-analysis software for immune sequencing data (dated by TCRdb to between 2014 and 2017). Regarding the complete study: Recorded disease courses included relapsing-remitting, secondary progressive and progressive-relapsing multiple sclerosis, with some patients lacking subtype annotation. A subset of samples was prepared in parallel using single-end sample barcoding, then pooled and co-amplified after Illumina adapter ligation. The patient repertoires were compared against 11 previously published healthy control repertoires obtained from donors aged about 6 to 25 years.

The paper as a whole reports these results and caveats: Multiple sclerosis patients had significantly lower normalized Chao1 diversity than controls, a result that suggests substantial peripheral T-cell clonal expansion. When samples were clustered directly using the F measure, samples prepared in the same batch co-clustered strongly, which prompted a batch-effect correction. Patients showed significantly higher frequencies than controls for five TRBV segments, among them TRBV5-6, TRBV5-1 and TRBV20-1. The multiple sclerosis patient group was slightly younger than the control group.

TCR beta repertoires were profiled from peripheral blood of 13 young patients with multiple sclerosis to demonstrate the VDJtools post-analysis software. The multiple sclerosis patients were children and adolescents between roughly 6 and 17 years of age. Libraries were made using PCR. TCRdb records Illumina HiSeq 2500 as the sequencer. Unique molecular identifiers were incorporated into TCR beta cDNA libraries to reduce PCR and sequencing biases. Every 1 to 10 million input T cells yielded approximately 500,000 cDNA molecules, meaning each molecule approximated one T cell. The same protocol used for the earlier healthy control dataset was applied to prepare and sequence the patient libraries. Within a given batch, samples were prepared together, multiplexed and sequenced on the same HiSeq lane. Per the source publication's procedure: MIGEC handled the raw barcoded reads, throwing out single-read molecular identifier groups before consensus assembly and CDR3 extraction. Clonotype tables were post-analysed with VDJtools, normalizing diversity by down-sampling all datasets to the smallest sample size. In repertoire overlap clustering, CDR3 amino acid sequences, but not nucleotide sequences, were matched to correct batch-related cross-sample contamination. The public reads were quality trimmed at Q25 with fastp and then assembled into clones with MiXCR by TCRdb, keeping productive beta chains. Merged by CDR3 protein, the rows form single entries marked with the most common genes and DNA. These V and J calls originate from TCRdb's pipeline instead of the authors' own analysis. This sample has 600,000 to 700,000 distinct CDR3 sequences in its table, and roughly three fifths of those were observed once. Jointly, the top ten make up around 11% of the sample.

Of note for this clonotype: Its recognized antigen is unknown. The junction does not match germline at one end; this may be a read error.

CDR3 length: 12 amino acids, cysteine to phenylalanine. The CDR3 DNA has 36 bases and is translated from base 1. In the germline V gene, CDR1 corresponds to SQVTM and CDR2 to ANQGSEA. The chain uses TRBV29-1 and TRBJ1-2; a weak D assignment points to TRBD1 (5 bases agree). The sample taken for sequencing was blood. This clonotype was sampled from a girl aged 2 to 10 with multiple sclerosis. The DNA is as follows: TGCGGCGTTGAAGGGCAGGGAAAGGGCTACACCTTC. Translated, it reads CGVEGQGKGYTF.